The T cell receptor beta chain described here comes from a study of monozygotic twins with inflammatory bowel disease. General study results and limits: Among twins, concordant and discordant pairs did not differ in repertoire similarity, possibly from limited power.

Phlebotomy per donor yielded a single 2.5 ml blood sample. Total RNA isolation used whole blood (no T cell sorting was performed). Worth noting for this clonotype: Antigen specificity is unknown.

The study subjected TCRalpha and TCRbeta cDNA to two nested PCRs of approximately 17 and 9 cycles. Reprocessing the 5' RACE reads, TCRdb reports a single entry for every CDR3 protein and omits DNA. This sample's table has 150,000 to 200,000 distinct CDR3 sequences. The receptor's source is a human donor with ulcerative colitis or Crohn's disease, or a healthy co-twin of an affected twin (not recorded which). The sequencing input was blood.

The CDR3 protein is CASRGPGLAGVYTGELFF. The J gene is TRBJ2-2, the V gene TRBV6-1; the D call of TRBD2 rests on TCRdb alone, since no DNA is present to check it. CDR3 length: 18 amino acids. Germline V gives CDR1 MNHNS, CDR2 SASEGT.